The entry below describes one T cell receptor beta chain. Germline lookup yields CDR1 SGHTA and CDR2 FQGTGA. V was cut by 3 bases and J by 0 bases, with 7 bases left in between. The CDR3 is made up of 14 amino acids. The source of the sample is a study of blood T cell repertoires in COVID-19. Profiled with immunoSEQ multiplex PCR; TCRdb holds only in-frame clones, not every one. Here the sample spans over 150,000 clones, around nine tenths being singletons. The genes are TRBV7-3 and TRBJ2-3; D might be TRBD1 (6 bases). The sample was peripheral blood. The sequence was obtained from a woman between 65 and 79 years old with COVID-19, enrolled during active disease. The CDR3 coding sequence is TGTGCCAGCAGCTTTGGGACAAGCACAGATACGCAGTATTTT. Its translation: CASSFGTSTDTQYF.